The present T cell receptor beta chain was sequenced within a study of Graves' ophthalmopathy and Graves' hyperthyroidism. The TCR beta CDR3 regions underwent amplification from RNA transcripts. The first-round RT-PCR employed HTBI primers together with the Qiagen OneStep RT-PCR kit. A multiplex PCR was then performed as the second round. MiXCR was run by TCRdb on the multiplex PCR reads, yielding one entry per CDR3 protein. Found here are about 550,000 distinct CDR3 sequences, under 45% of them singletons; the top ten hold roughly 4.5%. The V gene lost 3 bases and the J gene lost 2 bases, with 11 bases spanning the gap. The CDR3 consists of 14 residues. Germline CDR1 reads LNHNV; CDR2 reads YYDKDF (reference sequence). This clonotype was seen ten or more times.

This receptor was taken from an adult man with Graves' hyperthyroidism. The source material was peripheral blood or thyroid tissue (not recorded which). V usage is TRBV15 and J usage is TRBJ2-7; D not resolved. CDR3 coding DNA: TGTGCCACCAGCAGGGTACCGGTGACCTACGAGCAGTACTTC. This translates into CATSRVPVTYEQYF. Based on the CDR3 plus reference TRBV15 and TRBJ2-7, the full variable domain is DAMVIQNPRYQVTQFGKPVTLSCSQTLNHNVMYWYQQKSSQAPKLLFHYYDKDFNNEADTPDNFQSRRPNTSFCFLDIRSPGLGDTAMYLCATSRVPVTYEQYFGPGTRLTVT.